Described below is a single T cell receptor beta chain sequence and its context. These data originate in a study of blood T cell repertoires in COVID-19. Study-level information: Whether acute or convalescent, the COVID-19 samples came from the United States, Italy and Spain. T cells, B-cell-depleted T cells, or PBMCs supplied cDNA or gDNA.

V gave up 4 bases and J gave up 0 bases; unmatched junction bases: 5. Germline CDR1 reads SQVTM; CDR2 reads ANQGSEA. The CDR3 is made up of 14 amino acids. Original processing methods: Counts of nucleated cells, estimated from reference gene primer amplification, were obtained. Clones were sequenced by immunoSEQ multiplex PCR, and TCRdb holds only the in-frame ones, with some missing. That table supplies the V and J calls and clone size; D and trimming were determined from the DNA. The repertoire includes some 100,000 clones, approximately 80% of them detected once, and roughly 6.2% sits in the top ten.

The sample consisted of peripheral blood. The TCR originated in a man between 65 and 85 years old with acute or convalescent COVID-19. The chain joins TRBV29-1 to TRBJ2-5; TRBD1 agrees at 7 bases. The CDR3 region is CSVVGQEYQETQYF. DNA of the CDR3: TGCAGCGTTGTAGGACAGGAGTACCAAGAGACCCAGTACTTC.